This T cell receptor (beta chain) is from a study of cytomegalovirus exposure and HLA in healthy donors. Whole-study context: An early data release held 79 million or so unique TCRs from HLA-typed donors. Whole-study results and caveats: Later analysis showed most CMV-associated TCR beta chains appearing HLA-restricted. Most TCR sequences were uncommon, yet certain public TCRs appeared in many donors.

V gave up 5 bases and J gave up 10 bases; unmatched junction bases: 8. The length of the CDR3 is 16 residues. Germline-derived CDR1 and CDR2 are MDHEN and SYDVKM. Concerning this clone: Its specificity is unknown.

60 Vbeta and 13 Jbeta primers were used in PCR. Sequencing was performed with immunoSEQ multiplex PCR; in TCRdb, only in-frame clones are kept and a portion is missing. The table records some 100,000 clones, about 70% of them present only once. The sequenced material came from PBMCs. This clonotype was sampled from a human donor in good health. The V gene is TRBV28, the J gene TRBJ2-1; 16 bases are a match to TRBD2. CDR3 region: CASSQMGLAGGDEQFF. The CDR3 bases are TGTGCCAGCAGTCAGATGGGACTAGCGGGGGGGGACGAGCAGTTCTTC.